This T cell receptor (beta chain) was profiled in a study of high-grade serous ovarian cancer treatment subgroups. TCRdb keeps only in-frame clones here, not all; method: immunoSEQ multiplex PCR. The repertoire holds about 11,000 clones, with roughly 87% as singletons. Tumor samples were obtained before definitive surgery or chemotherapy. The CDR3 sequence is 14 residues long. Germline V lookup: CDR1 MDHEN, CDR2 SYDVKM. Trimming took off 5 bases at V and 5 bases at J, with 15 bases between the two ends. The rearrangement uses TRBV28 and TRBJ1-1; the D gene is possibly TRBD1 (6 bases). This receptor was taken from a human donor with high-grade serous ovarian cancer. Specimen: tumor tissue. CDR3 protein: CASSIDRWKTEAFF. The CDR3 DNA is TGTGCCAGCAGTATAGACAGGTGGAAGACTGAAGCTTTCTTT.